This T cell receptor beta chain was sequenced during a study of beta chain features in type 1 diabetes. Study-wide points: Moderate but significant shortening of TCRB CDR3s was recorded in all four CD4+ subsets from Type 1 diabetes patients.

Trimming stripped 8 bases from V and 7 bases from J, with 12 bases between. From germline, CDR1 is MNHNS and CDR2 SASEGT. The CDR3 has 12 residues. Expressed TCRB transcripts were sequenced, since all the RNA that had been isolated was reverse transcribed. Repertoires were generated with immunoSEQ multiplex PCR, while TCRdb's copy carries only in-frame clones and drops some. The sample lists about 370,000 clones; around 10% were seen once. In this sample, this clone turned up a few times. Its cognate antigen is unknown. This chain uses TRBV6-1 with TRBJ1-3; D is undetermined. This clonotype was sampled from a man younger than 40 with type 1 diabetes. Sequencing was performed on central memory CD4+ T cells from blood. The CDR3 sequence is CASFSSGNTIYF. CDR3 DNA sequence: TGTGCCAGCTTCTCGTCCGGGAACACCATATATTTT.